This T cell receptor (beta chain) was sequenced for a study of blood T cell repertoires in COVID-19. Trimming removed 8 bases from V and 3 bases from J; junction bases left unmatched: 15. The CDR3 consists of 16 residues. Germline CDR1 ENHRY, CDR2 SYGVKD. Only in-frame clones appear in the TCRdb table, and some are missing; sequencing was by immunoSEQ multiplex PCR. The table lists around 330,000 clones, 89% of them singletons. Recruits, aged roughly 18 to 95 years, lived in 25 or so US areas. The sequencing sample was made of PBMCs or T cells enriched from blood (not recorded which). J is TRBJ1-2 and V is TRBV10-3; 7 bases line up with TRBD1. The TCR sequence derives from a man in his 60s who had recovered from COVID-19. CDR3 nucleotide sequence: TGTGCCATCCGCCCGGGACAGAGCGGTAGCGACTATGGCTACACCTTC. It is translated as CAIRPGQSGSDYGYTF.